The next 27 T cell receptor beta chains were all read from a single sample in a study of cytotoxic CD8 clonotypes in ibrutinib-treated CLL. Generated by immunoSEQ multiplex PCR, the TCRdb table keeps only in-frame clones and is missing some. This table holds 250,000 to 350,000 clones, roughly 76% found once. This specimen was PBMCs, taken at disease progression, from a patient treated with ibrutinib. The receptors originated from a human donor with chronic lymphocytic leukemia.

The sample holds one count of this clone. J is TRBJ2-1 and V is TRBV4-3; D may be TRBD1 (6 bases). Deletions cut 0 bases from V and 7 bases from J, with 13 bases between. This CDR3 region has 15 residues. Germline CDR1 and CDR2: LGHNA and YSLEER. CDR3 amino acids: CASSQDAAGTNEQFF. DNA of the CDR3: TGCGCCAGCAGCCAAGATGCGGCAGGGACAAATGAGCAGTTCTTC.

This sequence joins TRBV5-1 and TRBJ2-6; 8 bases line up with TRBD1. The CDR3 is 18 amino acids. Per the germline V gene, CDR1 is SGHRS and CDR2 is YFSETQ. Trimming removed 2 bases from V and 2 bases from J; junction bases left unmatched: 9. The CDR3 region has the DNA TGCGCCAGCAGCTTACACTCAGGGGGCCTAGCTGGGGCCAACGTCCTGACTTTC. This encodes CASSLHSGGLAGANVLTF.

J is TRBJ2-4 and V is TRBV11-2, with TRBD1 matching over 7 bases. CDR1 and CDR2 from the germline V gene are SGHAT and FQNNGV. The J segment lost 10 bases and the V segment lost 0 bases, leaving 12 bases of the junction unmatched. The CDR3 has 16 amino acids. CDR3 in DNA: TGTGCCAGCAGCTTAGATTACCCCGACAGGGTCGGAATTCAGTACTTC. Encoded protein: CASSLDYPDRVGIQYF.

This clone was seen more than once but under ten times. The chain recombines TRBV5-1 with TRBJ1-2; D is perhaps TRBD1 (5 bases). Germline assignment: CDR1 SGHRS and CDR2 YFSETQ. This CDR3 contains 14 residues. V lost 0 bases and J 8 bases, leaving 14 bases between the germline ends. CDR3 protein: CASSLDPAGSGYTF. CDR3 in DNA: TGCGCCAGCAGCTTGGATCCGGCAGGGTCCGGCTACACCTTC.

The chain joins TRBV7-8 to TRBJ2-7; no clear D. CDR3 length: 14 residues. Germline values: CDR1 SGHVS, CDR2 FQNEAQ. The V end was cut by 6 bases, the J end by 0 bases, with 12 bases between. The CDR3 DNA reads as TGTGCCAGCAGTTCTACCGGGCGCTCCTACGAGCAGTACTTC. As protein: CASSSTGRSYEQYF.

This chain uses TRBV29-1 with TRBJ2-5; D is perhaps TRBD2 (8 bases). The V end lost 8 bases, the J end lost 4 bases, and 20 bases lay between the germline ends. The CDR3 length is 14 residues. Looked up from germline, CDR1 is SQVTM and CDR2 is ANQGSEA. CDR3 DNA: TGCAGCCTCTCGGGGGGGACAGATGGAGAGACCCAGTACTTC. It translates to CSLSGGTDGETQYF.

The rearrangement uses TRBV27 and TRBJ2-7; D not resolved. The V and J ends lost 6 bases and 1 base respectively, with 10 bases between them. The CDR3 is made up of 13 amino acids. Germline V gene data show CDR1 as MNHEY and CDR2 as SMNVEV (reference sequence). CDR3 in amino acids: CASSLTRSYEQYF. Here the CDR3 DNA reads TGTGCCAGCAGCCTAACCCGTTCCTACGAGCAGTACTTC.

The chain has TRBV6-1 and TRBJ2-7; weak D call: TRBD1 (7 bases). Germline CDR1 reads MNHNS; CDR2 reads SASEGT. This CDR3 contains 14 residues. V was pared by 4 bases and J by 4 bases, with 14 bases between. The CDR3 region has the DNA TGTGCCAGCAGTGTGGGCAGGGGGGCTTACGAGCAGTACTTC. The encoded protein is CASSVGRGAYEQYF.

This clone has only a few counts. V and J are TRBV19 and TRBJ1-5, with D perhaps TRBD1 (5 bases). Germline V gene data show CDR1 as LNHDA and CDR2 as SQIVND (reference sequence). The CDR3 is 12 amino acids. V was cut by 8 bases and J by 2 bases, with 7 bases left in between. The CDR3 here is CASVQGNQPQHF. The CDR3 nucleotides are TGTGCCAGTGTACAGGGCAATCAGCCCCAGCATTTT. The whole variable domain, filled in from reference TRBV19 and TRBJ1-5, reads DGGITQSPKYLFRKEGQNVTLSCEQNLNHDAMYWYRQDPGQGLRLIYYSQIVNDFQKGDIAEGYSVSREKKESFPLTVTSAQKNPTAFYLCASVQGNQPQHFGDGTRLSIL.

The V and J genes are TRBV25-1 and TRBJ2-7; 9 bases map to TRBD1. Per the germline V gene, CDR1 is MGHDK and CDR2 is SYGVNS. There are 12 residues in the CDR3. Trimming removed 6 bases from V and 11 bases from J; junction bases left unmatched: 8. This chain's CDR3 is CASSGQGRTEYF. The DNA for the CDR3 is TGTGCCAGCAGCGGACAGGGGAGGACGGAGTACTTC.

This clone has just a few counts. The chain is built from TRBV5-1 and TRBJ2-2; D might be TRBD1 (6 bases). The V end lost 4 bases, the J end lost 4 bases, and 11 bases lay between the germline ends. Germline CDR1 is SGHRS and CDR2 is YFSETQ. The CDR3 spans 14 residues. CDR3 coding DNA: TGCGCCAGCAGCCCGACAGGTCTCACCGGGGAGCTGTTTTTT. Encoded protein: CASSPTGLTGELFF.

The chain uses TRBV6-1 and TRBJ1-2; maybe TRBD1 (5 bases). There are 17 residues in the CDR3. V was clipped by 4 bases and J by 5 bases, with 23 bases between them. Germline V gene sequence: CDR1 MNHNS, CDR2 SASEGT. As DNA, the CDR3 is TGTGCCAGCAGTGGACACCGGGACGGGGACTTTGGGTATGGCTACACCTTC. This gives the protein CASSGHRDGDFGYGYTF.

The chain couples TRBV2 to TRBJ1-5; D is perhaps TRBD1 (6 bases). Germline assignment: CDR1 SNHLY and CDR2 FYNNEI. Trimming removed 3 bases from V and 7 bases from J, with 19 bases in between. The CDR3 is 16 amino acids. The chain's CDR3 is CASSDIWGAGGQPQHF. CDR3 DNA: TGTGCCAGCAGTGATATTTGGGGGGCAGGAGGACAGCCCCAGCATTTT.

The V call is TRBV28, the J call TRBJ2-7, with 9 bases aligning to TRBD2. This CDR3 is built from 17 residues. The germline gives CDR1 MDHEN, CDR2 SYDVKM. V was clipped by 6 bases and J by 2 bases; unmatched bases: 14. The CDR3 region has the DNA TGTGCCAGCAGCCCAAGATGGCTAGCGGGACCCGCCTACGAGCAGTACTTC. Translated, it gives CASSPRWLAGPAYEQYF.

This chain uses TRBV21-1 with TRBJ2-3; the table's D gene call, TRBD1, was not cross checked with the DNA. TRBV21-1 is a pseudogene locus. CDR3 size: 15 residues. The CDR3 spells CASSPRDRGTDTQYF. CDR3 bases: TGTGCCAGCAGCCCCCGGGACAGGGGCACAGATACGCAGTATTTT.

In nucleotides, the CDR3 is TGTGCCAGCAGCAGGTGGAGAGATACGCAGTATTTT. It codes for CASSRWRDTQYF. The chain joins TRBV7-8 to TRBJ2-3, with D unresolved. The CDR3 contains 12 residues. V was shortened by 5 bases and J by 5 bases, with 8 bases between the two germline ends. The germline gives CDR1 SGHVS, CDR2 FQNEAQ. Looking up the rest from reference TRBV7-8 and TRBJ2-3 gives the full variable domain: GAGVSQSPRYKVAKRGQDVALRCDPISGHVSLFWYQQALGQGPEFLTYFQNEAQLDKSGLPSDRFFAERPEGSVSTLKIQRTQQEDSAVYLCASSRWRDTQYFGPGTRLTVL.

The rearrangement links TRBV6-1 to TRBJ2-7; D unresolved. The CDR3 extends over 14 amino acids. Trimming cost V 2 bases and J 5 bases, with 13 bases left between them. CDR1 MNHNS and CDR2 SASEGT come from the germline V gene. This chain's CDR3 is CASSEPPLGNEQYF. As DNA, the CDR3 is TGTGCCAGCAGTGAACCCCCCCTAGGGAACGAGCAGTACTTC.

The rearrangement joins TRBV28 to TRBJ1-1, with 9 bases that match TRBD1. Germline assignment: CDR1 MDHEN and CDR2 SYDVKM. V shed 8 bases, J shed 1 base, and the junction held 8 bases outside the gene matches. The CDR3 runs to 15 residues. The CDR3 loop reads CASYDMGQGNTEAFF. The CDR3 DNA reads as TGTGCCAGCTACGACATGGGACAGGGGAACACTGAAGCTTTCTTT.

V is TRBV7-3 and J is TRBJ1-6; unclear D gene. Germline V gene data show CDR1 as SGHTA and CDR2 as FQGTGA. With 4 bases removed from V and 8 bases from J, the gap between germline ends came to 9 bases. CDR3 length equals 13 residues. In DNA form, the CDR3 reads TGTGCCAGCAGCTCCGAGTCTGATTCACCCCTCCACTTT. It is translated as CASSSESDSPLHF.

The chain uses TRBV25-1 and TRBJ1-2; D not resolved. V gave up 5 bases and J gave up 5 bases, with 12 bases separating them. The CDR3 has 13 residues. Germline CDR1 MGHDK, CDR2 SYGVNS. In nucleotides, the CDR3 is TGTGCCAGCAGTAAATTGGGTTCTTATGGCTACACCTTC. It is translated as CASSKLGSYGYTF.

The V and J genes are TRBV7-2 and TRBJ2-7; D is unclear. Between the trimmed V and J ends, which lost 1 base and 3 bases, there was a span of 7 bases. CDR3 length: 13 amino acids. The germline V gene encodes CDR1 SGHTA and CDR2 FQGNSA. DNA of the CDR3: TGTGCCAGCAGCTTAGGCAGCTTCTACGAGCAGTACTTC. Translated: CASSLGSFYEQYF. Drawing the rest from reference TRBV7-2 and TRBJ2-7, the complete variable domain is GAGVSQSPSNKVTEKGKDVELRCDPISGHTALYWYRQSLGQGLEFLIYFQGNSAPDKSGLPSDRFSAERTGGSVSTLTIQRTQQEDSAVYLCASSLGSFYEQYFGPGTRLTVT.

This clone has only a few counts. The chain couples TRBV7-8 to TRBJ1-4; 8 bases align to TRBD1. The germline V gene has CDR1 SGHVS and CDR2 FQNEAQ. V trimming: 5 bases; J trimming: 8 bases; junction bases outside the gene matches: 13. The CDR3 extends over 16 amino acids. CDR3 residues: CASSVGTGPRSEKLFF. CDR3 DNA sequence: TGTGCCAGCAGCGTAGGGACAGGTCCTCGGTCGGAAAAACTGTTTTTT.

V gene TRBV4-1 combines with J gene TRBJ1-2; D gene unclear. Deletions cut 0 bases from V and 4 bases from J, with 6 bases between. The germline gives CDR1 MGHRA, CDR2 YSYEKL. The CDR3 has 13 amino acids. CDR3 region: CASSQDAFYGYTF. CDR3 nucleotide sequence: TGCGCCAGCAGCCAAGATGCTTTCTATGGCTACACCTTC.

The genes are TRBV20-1 and TRBJ2-1, with D hard to call. V lost 5 bases, J lost 6 bases, and 5 bases lay in between. CDR1 is DFQATT, CDR2 SNEGSKA, per germline (reference sequence). This CDR3 has 10 residues. The CDR3 nucleotides read TGCAGTGCTCAGTTCAATGAGCAGTTCTTC. Protein: CSAQFNEQFF.

The chain joins TRBV6-1 to TRBJ2-7, with TRBD2 matching over 10 bases. The CDR3 sequence is 15 residues long. V shed 4 bases, J shed 2 bases, and the junction held 5 bases outside the gene matches. Germline CDR1 MNHNS, CDR2 SASEGT. CDR3 sequence: CASSGGTSATYEQYF. CDR3 sequence (DNA): TGTGCCAGCAGTGGCGGGACTAGCGCGACCTACGAGCAGTACTTC.

This clone has just a few counts. The chain employs TRBV9 and TRBJ2-1; tentatively, D is TRBD2 (5 bases). With 3 bases removed from V and 3 bases from J, the gap between germline ends came to 16 bases. Germline V gives CDR1 SGDLS, CDR2 YYNGEE. The CDR3 is made up of 16 amino acids. This CDR3 is CASSDRDLAYYNEQFF. Here the CDR3 DNA reads TGTGCCAGCAGCGATCGGGATCTAGCTTACTACAATGAGCAGTTCTTC.

The chain couples TRBV19 to TRBJ2-5, with 13 nucleotides matching TRBD2. CDR1 LNHDA and CDR2 SQIVND come from the germline V gene (reference sequence). Trimming removed 7 bases from V and 2 bases from J; junction bases left unmatched: 7. This CDR3 has 16 amino acids. This CDR3 reads CASKPGLAGPQETQYF. The DNA of the CDR3 is TGTGCCAGTAAACCGGGACTAGCGGGGCCACAAGAGACCCAGTACTTC.